These 21 T cell receptor beta chains came from one sample sequenced in a study of technical replicates of blood from a handful of donors. Generated by immunoSEQ multiplex PCR, the TCRdb table keeps only in-frame clones and is missing some. The data show over 60,000 clones, with around 92% seen just once and approximately 4.8% held by the top ten. The sequenced material came from PBMCs. All receptors derive from a human donor in good health. Some clones in this sample may be carry-over from other donors' samples.

The chain is built from TRBV6-5 and TRBJ1-3, with 7 bases matching TRBD1. CDR1 MNHEY and CDR2 SVGAGI come from the germline V gene. CDR3 length equals 15 residues. The junction had 5 bases not matched to a gene; V was cut back by 6 bases and J by 0 bases. The CDR3 loop is CASSPDRASGNTIYF. CDR3 in DNA: TGTGCCAGCAGCCCTGACAGGGCCTCTGGAAACACCATATATTTT.

The genes are TRBV6-5 and TRBJ2-7, with 9 bases that match TRBD2. This CDR3 comprises 16 residues. Germline V gives CDR1 MNHEY, CDR2 SVGAGI. The ends lost 0 bases at V and 4 bases at J; junction bases unmatched: 7. This chain's CDR3 is CASSYSFASGIYEQYF. DNA of the CDR3: TGTGCCAGCAGTTACTCGTTCGCTAGCGGGATTTACGAGCAGTACTTC.

The chain uses TRBV14 and TRBJ2-5; the D gene is possibly TRBD2 (5 bases). Germline CDR1 reads SGHDN; CDR2 reads FVKESK. The V end lost 7 bases, the J end lost 5 bases, and 14 bases lay between the germline ends. The CDR3 has 13 residues. CDR3 sequence: CASKMVGGETQYF. DNA of the CDR3: TGTGCCAGCAAGATGGTGGGCGGGGAGACCCAGTACTTC.

This sequence joins TRBV29-1 and TRBJ2-7; TRBD2 might be the D (5 bases). Trimming took off 7 bases at V and 3 bases at J, with 10 bases between the two ends. This CDR3 is 11 amino acids long. The germline gives CDR1 SQVTM, CDR2 ANQGSEA. The CDR3 nucleotides read TGCAGCGGGGCACTAGGCTACGAGCAGTACTTC. Protein product: CSGALGYEQYF.

This clone was seen once. The V and J genes are TRBV2 and TRBJ1-6; a possible D gene is TRBD1 (6 bases). The CDR3 is 16 residues long. In germline, CDR1 is SNHLY, CDR2 FYNNEI. Trimming left V 3 bases short and J 7 bases short, with 16 bases between. The CDR3 DNA reads TGTGCCAGCAGTGAGCAGGGGAATTCGCGGAATTCACCCCTCCACTTT. This sequence encodes CASSEQGNSRNSPLHF. The full variable domain, with the rest looked up from reference TRBV2 and TRBJ1-6, is EPEVTQTPSHQVTQMGQEVILRCVPISNHLYFYWYRQILGQKVEFLVSFYNNEISEKSEIFDDQFSVERPDGSNFTLKIRSTKLEDSAMYFCASSEQGNSRNSPLHFGNGTRLTVT.

This rearrangement joins TRBV5-4 to TRBJ1-3; unclear D gene. The V gene's germline CDR1 is SGHNT and CDR2 YYREEE (reference sequence). Trimming removed 1 base at V and 0 bases at J, with 8 bases between. This CDR3 region has 15 residues. CDR3 in amino acids: CASSLNGVSGNTIYF. The CDR3 region has the DNA TGTGCCAGCAGCTTGAACGGAGTCTCTGGAAACACCATATATTTT.

V is TRBV2 and J is TRBJ2-3; tentatively, D is TRBD2 (5 bases). The CDR3 sequence is 14 residues long. The V end was cut by 1 base, the J end by 3 bases, with 8 bases between. The germline V gene encodes CDR1 SNHLY and CDR2 FYNNEI. CDR3: CASSEGLLTDTQYF. The CDR3 region has the DNA TGTGCCAGCAGTGAAGGACTATTGACAGATACGCAGTATTTT. Full variable domain (missing parts from reference TRBV2 and TRBJ2-3): EPEVTQTPSHQVTQMGQEVILRCVPISNHLYFYWYRQILGQKVEFLVSFYNNEISEKSEIFDDQFSVERPDGSNFTLKIRSTKLEDSAMYFCASSEGLLTDTQYFGPGTRLTVL.

This chain links TRBV29-1 with TRBJ2-7; a weak D match, TRBD2 (6 bases). This CDR3 contains 12 residues. Looked up from germline, CDR1 is SQVTM and CDR2 is ANQGSEA. Trimming took off 4 bases at V and 6 bases at J, with 13 bases between the two ends. The CDR3 is CSVAGGGSEQYF. CDR3 DNA: TGCAGCGTTGCTGGGGGAGGAAGCGAGCAGTACTTC.

This chain uses TRBV6-5 with TRBJ2-3, with 7 bases lining up with TRBD2. This CDR3 region has 16 residues. The trim removed 6 bases at V and 6 bases at J, leaving 15 bases unmatched. In germline, CDR1 is MNHEY, CDR2 SVGAGI. The CDR3: CASSYTPEGRGDTQYF. The CDR3 bases are TGTGCCAGCAGCTACACGCCGGAGGGGCGGGGGGATACGCAGTATTTT.

V and J are TRBV5-4 and TRBJ1-2; a weak D match, TRBD1 (5 bases). The CDR3 length is 13 residues. Trimming left V 0 bases short and J 7 bases short, with 10 bases between. CDR1 is SGHNT, CDR2 YYREEE, per germline (reference sequence). CDR3 residues: CASSLGGDFGYTF. The DNA for the CDR3 is TGTGCCAGCAGCTTGGGAGGGGACTTTGGCTACACCTTC.

This chain joins TRBV7-2 and TRBJ1-2, with TRBD1 matching 7 bases. The ends lost 5 bases at V and 2 bases at J; junction bases unmatched: 5. CDR1 SGHTA and CDR2 FQGNSA come from the germline V gene. The CDR3 consists of 14 residues. The CDR3: CASSVSGQNYGYTF. In DNA, the CDR3 is TGTGCCAGCAGCGTGTCGGGACAGAACTATGGCTACACCTTC.

This clone was recorded a few times. This sequence joins TRBV27 and TRBJ1-2; 7 bases align to TRBD1. With V trimmed by 6 bases and J by 7 bases, 11 bases remained unmatched. CDR3 length: 14 amino acids. The germline V gene encodes CDR1 MNHEY and CDR2 SMNVEV (reference sequence). The CDR3 is CASRPPQQGSGYTF. The CDR3 DNA reads as TGTGCCAGCAGACCCCCCCAACAGGGGAGTGGCTACACCTTC.

In nucleotides, the CDR3 is TGTGCCAGCAGCTTGGCCAATTTCGACAGTTTATCTGGCTACACCTTC. Residues: CASSLANFDSLSGYTF. This chain joins TRBV5-5 and TRBJ1-2; TRBD1 is a possible D gene (5 bases). Per the germline V gene, CDR1 is SGHKS and CDR2 is YYEKEE (reference sequence). The CDR3 is 16 amino acids. V was clipped by 0 bases and J by 7 bases, with 19 bases between them.

The V and J genes are TRBV5-1 and TRBJ1-2, with 7 bases lining up with TRBD1. Germline-derived CDR1 and CDR2 are SGHRS and YFSETQ. This CDR3 spans 15 amino acids. The V segment lost 4 bases and the J segment 4 bases; nucleotides outside the gene matches: 10. The CDR3 reads CASSSDTGELYGYTF. Here the CDR3 DNA reads TGCGCCAGCAGCAGTGATACAGGGGAACTCTATGGCTACACCTTC.

The rearrangement uses TRBV4-2 and TRBJ2-3; TRBD2 agrees at 7 bases. Germline V gives CDR1 LGHNA, CDR2 YNFKEQ. Trimming removed 2 bases from V and 5 bases from J; junction bases left unmatched: 7. The CDR3 runs to 15 residues. Written as DNA, the CDR3 is TGTGCCAGCAGCCAAAACCGGGGGGAGGGAGATACGCAGTATTTT. Its protein product is CASSQNRGEGDTQYF.

This clone was seen more than once but under ten times. CDR3 sequence: CASNAGVNTGELFF. As DNA, the CDR3 is TGTGCCAGCAACGCGGGGGTGAACACCGGGGAGCTGTTTTTT. The chain joins TRBV2 to TRBJ2-2, with TRBD2 identical over 7 bases. V dropped 7 bases and J dropped 1; count of bases not matched to a gene: 3. The CDR3 runs 14 residues. Germline V gene data show CDR1 as SNHLY and CDR2 as FYNNEI. The complete variable domain, with remaining parts taken from reference TRBV2 and TRBJ2-2, reads EPEVTQTPSHQVTQMGQEVILRCVPISNHLYFYWYRQILGQKVEFLVSFYNNEISEKSEIFDDQFSVERPDGSNFTLKIRSTKLEDSAMYFCASNAGVNTGELFFGEGSRLTVL.

This clone was seen more than once but under ten times. The chain couples TRBV5-4 to TRBJ2-7, with 10 bases fitting TRBD1. The length of the CDR3 is 16 residues. Unmatched junction bases numbered 5, after V lost 0 bases and J lost 2 bases. Germline CDR1 reads SGHNT; CDR2 reads YYREEE (reference sequence). The CDR3 is CASSLEPGQGTYEQYF. The DNA for the CDR3 is TGTGCCAGCAGCTTGGAACCGGGACAGGGGACCTACGAGCAGTACTTC.

The chain couples TRBV7-9 to TRBJ2-7, with 7 nucleotides matching TRBD2. Germline V lookup: CDR1 SEHNR, CDR2 FQNEAQ (reference sequence). The CDR3 spans 18 residues. V gave up 1 base and J gave up 3 bases; unmatched junction bases: 15. The CDR3 DNA reads TGTGCCAGCAGCTTAGTTTCTGGTAACGGGGGGACTAACTACGAGCAGTACTTC. Protein product: CASSLVSGNGGTNYEQYF.

The chain joins TRBV4-1 to TRBJ2-1; 12 bases match TRBD2. Trimming took 0 bases from V and 4 from J; bases not matched to a gene: 10. The CDR3 extends over 19 amino acids. Germline assignment: CDR1 MGHRA and CDR2 YSYEKL. The CDR3 DNA reads TGCGCCAGCAGCCAAGATAGGCTAGCGGGGGGGCGAAGGTACAATGAGCAGTTCTTC. As protein: CASSQDRLAGGRRYNEQFF.

The chain joins TRBV4-2 to TRBJ2-5; 7 bases are shared with TRBD2. This CDR3 spans 17 amino acids. Germline-derived CDR1 and CDR2 are LGHNA and YNFKEQ. V lost 4 bases and J lost 2; bases outside the gene matches: 13. The DNA of the CDR3 is TGTGCCAGCAGCCCTACCCCGAGGGGCGGGGGACAAGAGACCCAGTACTTC. This codes for CASSPTPRGGGQETQYF.

The CDR3 DNA is TGTGCCAGCACCCTCTCTGGGACAAAGGGCAATGAGCAGTTCTTC. It yields the protein CASTLSGTKGNEQFF. The chain combines TRBV6-6 with TRBJ2-1; D may be TRBD1 (6 bases). The V gene lost 7 bases and the J gene lost 6 bases, with 19 bases spanning the gap. The CDR3 contains 15 residues. CDR1 is MNHNY and CDR2 is SVGAGI in the germline V gene (reference sequence).